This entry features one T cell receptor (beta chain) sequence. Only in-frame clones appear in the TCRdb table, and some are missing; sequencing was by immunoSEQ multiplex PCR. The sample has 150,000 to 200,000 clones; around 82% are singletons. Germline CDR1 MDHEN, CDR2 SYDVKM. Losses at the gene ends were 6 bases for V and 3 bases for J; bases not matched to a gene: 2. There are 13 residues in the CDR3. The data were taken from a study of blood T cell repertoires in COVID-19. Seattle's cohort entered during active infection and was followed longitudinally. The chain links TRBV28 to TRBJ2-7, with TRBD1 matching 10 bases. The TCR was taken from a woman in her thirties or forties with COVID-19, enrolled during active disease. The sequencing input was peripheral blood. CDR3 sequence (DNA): TGTGCCAGCAGCCGGGACAGGGGCTACGAGCAGTACGTC. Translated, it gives CASSRDRGYEQYV.